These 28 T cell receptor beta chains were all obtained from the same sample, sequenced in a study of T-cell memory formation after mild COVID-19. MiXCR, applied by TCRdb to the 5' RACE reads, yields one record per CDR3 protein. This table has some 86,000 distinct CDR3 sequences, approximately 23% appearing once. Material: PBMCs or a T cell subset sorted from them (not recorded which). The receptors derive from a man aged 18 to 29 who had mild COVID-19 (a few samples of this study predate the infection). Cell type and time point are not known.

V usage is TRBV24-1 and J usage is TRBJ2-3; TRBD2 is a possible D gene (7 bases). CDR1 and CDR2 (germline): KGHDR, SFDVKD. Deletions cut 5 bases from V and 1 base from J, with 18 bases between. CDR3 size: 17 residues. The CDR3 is CATSGVRSGGRTDTQYF. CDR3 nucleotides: TGTGCCACCAGTGGTGTGAGATCGGGGGGCCGCACAGATACGCAGTATTTT.

For the CDR3, the DNA is TGTGCCAGCAGTGACCTCAATGAGCAGTTCTTC. It translates to CASSDLNEQFF. This rearrangement joins TRBV2 to TRBJ2-1; D gene ambiguous. The CDR3 has 11 residues. The V gene lost 3 bases and the J gene lost 6 bases, with 3 bases spanning the gap. The germline gives CDR1 SNHLY, CDR2 FYNNEI. Full variable domain (remainder filled in from reference TRBV2 and TRBJ2-1): EPEVTQTPSHQVTQMGQEVILRCVPISNHLYFYWYRQILGQKVEFLVSFYNNEISEKSEIFDDQFSVERPDGSNFTLKIRSTKLEDSAMYFCASSDLNEQFFGPGTRLTVL.

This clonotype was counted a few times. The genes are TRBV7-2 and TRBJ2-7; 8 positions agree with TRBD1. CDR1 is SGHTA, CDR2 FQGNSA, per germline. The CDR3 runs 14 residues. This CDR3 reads CASSYGTGPQVPAV. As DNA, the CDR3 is TGTGCCAGCAGCTATGGGACAGGCCCCCAGGTTCCCGCCGTC.

This chain's CDR3 is CASSPSGQSYEQYF. The CDR3 nucleotides are TGTGCCAGCAGCCCTTCCGGTCAATCCTACGAGCAGTACTTC. The chain uses TRBV7-9 and TRBJ2-7, with D uncertain. The CDR3 extends over 14 amino acids. The V and J ends lost 5 bases and 1 base respectively, with 12 bases between them. From germline, CDR1 is SEHNR and CDR2 FQNEAQ (reference sequence). The complete variable domain, with remaining parts taken from reference TRBV7-9 and TRBJ2-7, reads DTGVSQNPRHKITKRGQNVTFRCDPISEHNRLYWYRQTLGQGPEFLTYFQNEAQLEKSRLLSDRFSAERPKGSFSTLEIQRTEQGDSAMYLCASSPSGQSYEQYFGPGTRLTVT.

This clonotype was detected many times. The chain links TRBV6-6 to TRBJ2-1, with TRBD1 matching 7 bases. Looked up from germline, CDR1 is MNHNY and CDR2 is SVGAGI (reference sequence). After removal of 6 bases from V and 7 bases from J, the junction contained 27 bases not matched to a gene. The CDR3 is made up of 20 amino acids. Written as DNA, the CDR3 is TGTGCCAGCAGCCCCTTTATATATAGGATTTCGGGCAGGGGGTCTAATGAGCAGTTCTTC. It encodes CASSPFIYRISGRGSNEQFF.

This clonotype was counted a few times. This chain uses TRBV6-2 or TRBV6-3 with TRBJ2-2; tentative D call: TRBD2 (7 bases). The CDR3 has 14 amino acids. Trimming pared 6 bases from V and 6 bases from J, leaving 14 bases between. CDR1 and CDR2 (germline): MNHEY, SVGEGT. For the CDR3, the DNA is TGTGCCAGCAGCCCCAACGGGGGGCCCGGGGAGCTGTTTTTT. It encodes CASSPNGGPGELFF.

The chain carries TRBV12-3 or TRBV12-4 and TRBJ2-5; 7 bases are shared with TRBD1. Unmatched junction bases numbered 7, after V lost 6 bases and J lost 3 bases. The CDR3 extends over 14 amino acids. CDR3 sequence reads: CASSPRTGEETQYF. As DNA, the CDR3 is TGTGCCAGCAGCCCCAGGACAGGCGAAGAGACCCAGTACTTC.

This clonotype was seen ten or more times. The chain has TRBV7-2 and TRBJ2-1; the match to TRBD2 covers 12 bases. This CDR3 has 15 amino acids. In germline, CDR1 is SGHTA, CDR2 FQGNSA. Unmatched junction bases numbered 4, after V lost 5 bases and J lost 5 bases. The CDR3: CASSNLAGGHNEQFF. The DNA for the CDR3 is TGTGCCAGCAGCAATCTAGCGGGGGGGCACAATGAGCAGTTCTTC.

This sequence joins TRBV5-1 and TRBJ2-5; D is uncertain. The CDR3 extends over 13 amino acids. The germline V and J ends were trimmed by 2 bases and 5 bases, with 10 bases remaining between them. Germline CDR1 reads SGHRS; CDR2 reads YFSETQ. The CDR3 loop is CASSLSARETQYF. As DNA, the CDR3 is TGCGCCAGCAGCTTATCAGCTCGGGAGACCCAGTACTTC.

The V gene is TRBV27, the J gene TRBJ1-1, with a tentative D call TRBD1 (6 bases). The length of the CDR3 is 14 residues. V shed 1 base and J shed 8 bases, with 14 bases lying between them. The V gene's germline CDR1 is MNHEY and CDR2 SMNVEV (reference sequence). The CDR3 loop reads CASSLLLGGEEAFF. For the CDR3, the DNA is TGTGCCAGCAGTTTATTGTTGGGGGGCGAAGAAGCTTTCTTT.

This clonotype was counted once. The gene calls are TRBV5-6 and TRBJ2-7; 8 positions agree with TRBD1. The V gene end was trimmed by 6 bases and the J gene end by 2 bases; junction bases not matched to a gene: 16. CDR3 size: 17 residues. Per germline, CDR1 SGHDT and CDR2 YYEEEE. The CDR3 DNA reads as TGTGCCAGCACGAGATACCCCGAGACAGGGGTCCCCTACGAGCAGTACGTC. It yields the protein CASTRYPETGVPYEQYV.

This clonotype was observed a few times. CDR3 nucleotides: TGTGCCAGCAGCACCCTGGGGGGACACACAGATACGCAGTATTTT. This codes for CASSTLGGHTDTQYF. The rearrangement joins TRBV7-2 to TRBJ2-3; either TRBD1 or TRBD2 may fit D (6 bases each). From germline, CDR1 is SGHTA and CDR2 FQGNSA. With 5 bases removed from V and 2 bases from J, the gap between germline ends came to 14 bases. The CDR3 totals 15 residues.

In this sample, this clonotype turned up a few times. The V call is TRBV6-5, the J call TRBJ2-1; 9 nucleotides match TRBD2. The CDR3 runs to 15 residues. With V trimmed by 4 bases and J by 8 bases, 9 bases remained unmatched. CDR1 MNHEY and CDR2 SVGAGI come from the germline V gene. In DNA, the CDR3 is TGTGCCAGCAGTTCACGACTAGCGGTCAAGGATGAGCAGTTCTTC. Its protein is CASSSRLAVKDEQFF.

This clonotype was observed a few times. CDR3 nucleotide sequence: TGCGCCAGCAGGGGACCGGCAACTAATGAAAAACTGTTTTTT. Protein product: CASRGPATNEKLFF. The rearrangement joins TRBV4-1 to TRBJ1-4; maybe TRBD1 (5 bases). V was pared by 6 bases and J by 0 bases, with 8 bases between. The CDR3 sequence is 14 residues long. CDR1 is MGHRA, CDR2 YSYEKL, per germline.

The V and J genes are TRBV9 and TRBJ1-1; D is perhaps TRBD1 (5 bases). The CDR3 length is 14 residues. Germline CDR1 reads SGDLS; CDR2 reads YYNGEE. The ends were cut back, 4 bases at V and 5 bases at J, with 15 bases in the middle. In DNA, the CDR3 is TGTGCCAGCAGCCCCTACGGCGGGGGGACTGAAGCTTTCTTT. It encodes CASSPYGGGTEAFF.

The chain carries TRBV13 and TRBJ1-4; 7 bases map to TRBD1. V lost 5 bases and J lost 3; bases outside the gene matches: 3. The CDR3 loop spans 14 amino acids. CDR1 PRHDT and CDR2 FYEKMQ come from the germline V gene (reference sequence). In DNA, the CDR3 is TGTGCCAGCAGCGAGGGGACAGCTAATGAAAAACTGTTTTTT. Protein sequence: CASSEGTANEKLFF. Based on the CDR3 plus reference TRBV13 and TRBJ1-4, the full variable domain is AAGVIQSPRHLIKEKRETATLKCYPIPRHDTVYWYQQGPGQDPQFLISFYEKMQSDKGSIPDRFSAQQFSDYHSELNMSSLELGDSALYFCASSEGTANEKLFFGSGTQLSVL.

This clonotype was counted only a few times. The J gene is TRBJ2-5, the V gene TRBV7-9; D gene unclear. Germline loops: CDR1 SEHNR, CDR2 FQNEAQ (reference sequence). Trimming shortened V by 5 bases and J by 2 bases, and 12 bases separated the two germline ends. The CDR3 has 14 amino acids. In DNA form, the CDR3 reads TGTGCCAGCAGCCCCCACCTGGGACAAGAGACCCAGTACTTC. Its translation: CASSPHLGQETQYF.

CDR3 sequence reads: CAISGESSYEQYV. CDR3 in DNA: TGTGCCATCAGTGGGGAAAGCTCCTACGAGCAGTACGTC. The chain combines TRBV10-3 with TRBJ2-7; D gene uncertain. The germline V gene has CDR1 ENHRY and CDR2 SYGVKD. The CDR3 consists of 13 residues. The V gene lost 4 bases and the J gene lost 0 bases, with 7 bases spanning the gap.

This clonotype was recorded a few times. The CDR3 region has the DNA TGTGCCAGCAGTCGGGAGAACACTGAAGCTTTCTTT. This codes for CASSRENTEAFF. This sequence joins TRBV11-2 and TRBJ1-1; D is ambiguous. In germline, CDR1 is SGHAT, CDR2 FQNNGV. Trimming removed 6 bases at V and 1 base at J, with 6 bases between. The CDR3 has 12 residues.

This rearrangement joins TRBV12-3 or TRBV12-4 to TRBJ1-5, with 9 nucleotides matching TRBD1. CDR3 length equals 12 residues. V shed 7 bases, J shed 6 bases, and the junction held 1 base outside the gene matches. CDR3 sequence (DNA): TGTGCCAGCATGGGACAGGGTCAGCCCCAGCATTTT. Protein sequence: CASMGQGQPQHF.

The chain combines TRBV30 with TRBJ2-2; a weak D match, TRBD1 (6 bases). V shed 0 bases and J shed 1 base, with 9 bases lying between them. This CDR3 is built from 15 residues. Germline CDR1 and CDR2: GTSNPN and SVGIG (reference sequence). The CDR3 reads CAWSVYRENTGELFF. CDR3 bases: TGTGCCTGGAGTGTATACAGGGAGAACACCGGGGAGCTGTTTTTT.

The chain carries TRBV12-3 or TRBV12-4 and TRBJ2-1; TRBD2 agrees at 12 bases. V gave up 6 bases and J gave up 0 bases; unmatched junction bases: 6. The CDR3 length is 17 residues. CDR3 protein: CASSWSSGGGSYNEQFF. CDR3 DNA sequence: TGTGCCAGCAGCTGGTCTAGCGGGGGGGGCTCCTACAATGAGCAGTTCTTC.

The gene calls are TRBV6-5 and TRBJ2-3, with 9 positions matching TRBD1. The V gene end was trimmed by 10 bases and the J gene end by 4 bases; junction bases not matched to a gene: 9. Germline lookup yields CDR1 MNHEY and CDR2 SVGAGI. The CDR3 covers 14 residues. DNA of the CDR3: TGTGCCACCCGACGACAGGGGGGCGCAGATACGCAGTATTTT. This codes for CATRRQGGADTQYF.

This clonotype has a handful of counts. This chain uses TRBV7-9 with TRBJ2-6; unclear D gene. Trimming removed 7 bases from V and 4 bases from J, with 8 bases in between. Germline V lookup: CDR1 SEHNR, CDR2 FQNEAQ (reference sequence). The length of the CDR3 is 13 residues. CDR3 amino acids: CASNTRGANVLTF. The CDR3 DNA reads TGTGCCAGCAACACGCGCGGGGCCAACGTCCTGACTTTC.

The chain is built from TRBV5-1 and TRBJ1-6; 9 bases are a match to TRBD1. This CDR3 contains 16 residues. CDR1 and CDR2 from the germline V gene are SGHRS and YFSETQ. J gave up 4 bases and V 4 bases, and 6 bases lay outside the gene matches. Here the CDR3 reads CASSPRDRDYNSPLHF. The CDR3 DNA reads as TGCGCCAGCAGCCCCCGGGACAGGGATTATAATTCACCCCTCCACTTT.

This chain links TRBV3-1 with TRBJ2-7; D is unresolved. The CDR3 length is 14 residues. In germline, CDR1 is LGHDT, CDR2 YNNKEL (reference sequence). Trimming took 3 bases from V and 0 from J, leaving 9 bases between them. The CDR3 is CASSQELSSYEQYF. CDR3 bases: TGTGCCAGCAGCCAGGAGCTGAGCTCCTACGAGCAGTACTTC.

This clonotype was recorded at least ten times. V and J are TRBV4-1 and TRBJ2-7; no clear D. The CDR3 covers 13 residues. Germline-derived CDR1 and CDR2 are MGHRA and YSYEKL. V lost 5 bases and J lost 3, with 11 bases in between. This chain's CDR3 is CASSVSPDYEQYF. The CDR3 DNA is TGCGCCAGCAGCGTAAGTCCCGACTACGAGCAGTACTTC.

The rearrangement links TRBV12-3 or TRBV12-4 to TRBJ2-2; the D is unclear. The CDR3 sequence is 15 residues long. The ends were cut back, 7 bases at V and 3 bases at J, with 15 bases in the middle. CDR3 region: CASKGGPSYTGELFF. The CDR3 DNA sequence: TGTGCCAGCAAGGGTGGCCCCTCCTACACCGGGGAGCTGTTTTTT.